Listed here are 23 T cell receptor beta chains from one sample, sequenced in a study of blood T cell repertoires in COVID-19. Measured with immunoSEQ multiplex PCR; TCRdb has only the in-frame clones, and not every one. This sample yields under 500,000 clones, of which 80% to 90% are seen a single time; approximately 4.5% belongs to the top ten. The sample taken for sequencing was peripheral blood. The source of these receptors is a woman in her thirties with acute or convalescent COVID-19.

This clone came up a few times. V is TRBV5-4 and J is TRBJ1-1; D remains ambiguous. Germline V gene data show CDR1 as SGHNT and CDR2 as YYREEE (reference sequence). This CDR3 is built from 12 residues. The ends were cut back, 4 bases at V and 8 bases at J, with 12 bases in the middle. The CDR3 loop is CASSRSNGEAFF. In DNA form, the CDR3 reads TGTGCCAGCAGCAGATCTAACGGGGAAGCTTTCTTT.

The table lists this clone with a count of one. This chain connects TRBV7-9 to TRBJ2-3, with TRBD2 matching over 8 bases. CDR3 size: 16 residues. V shed 5 bases, J shed 1 base, and the junction held 8 bases outside the gene matches. Germline V gives CDR1 SEHNR, CDR2 FQNEAQ (reference sequence). The chain's CDR3 is CASSNGLAPGTDTQYF. As DNA, the CDR3 is TGTGCCAGCAGCAATGGACTAGCCCCCGGCACAGATACGCAGTATTTT.

The chain employs TRBV24-1 and TRBJ2-2, with 8 bases aligning to TRBD2. This CDR3 has 16 residues. Germline CDR1 is KGHDR and CDR2 is SFDVKD. After removal of 3 bases from V and 1 base from J, the junction contained 3 bases not matched to a gene. This chain's CDR3 is CATSDQRGRNTGELFF. Written as DNA, the CDR3 is TGTGCCACCAGTGATCAGCGGGGGAGGAACACCGGGGAGCTGTTTTTT.

The chain couples TRBV7-6 to TRBJ2-3, with D uncertain. The CDR3 is made up of 15 amino acids. V shed 3 bases and J shed 3 bases, with 13 bases lying between them. Germline CDR1 SGHVS, CDR2 FNYEAQ. This CDR3 reads CASSLYVSPTDTQYF. DNA for the CDR3: TGTGCCAGCAGCTTGTACGTTAGCCCGACAGATACGCAGTATTTT.

The chain has TRBV4-1 and TRBJ2-7; 8 nucleotides align to TRBD2. The V gene end was trimmed by 4 bases and the J gene end by 3 bases; junction bases not matched to a gene: 5. There are 14 residues in the CDR3. Germline lookup yields CDR1 MGHRA and CDR2 YSYEKL. The chain's CDR3 is CASSPTGTSYEQYF. The CDR3 coding sequence is TGCGCCAGCAGCCCGACCGGGACTAGCTACGAGCAGTACTTC.

The rearrangement joins TRBV9 to TRBJ1-1, with D possibly TRBD1 on 5 matching bases. The germline gives CDR1 SGDLS, CDR2 YYNGEE. The CDR3 sequence is 14 residues long. Trimming left V 0 bases short and J 4 bases short, with 10 bases between. The DNA for the CDR3 is TGTGCCAGCAGCGTAGGGGGCCGTGGCACTGAAGCTTTCTTT. Residues: CASSVGGRGTEAFF. The whole variable domain, remainder taken from reference TRBV9 and TRBJ1-1, is DSGVTQTPKHLITATGQRVTLRCSPRSGDLSVYWYQQSLDQGLQFLIQYYNGEERAKGNILERFSAQQFPDLHSELNLSSLELGDSALYFCASSVGGRGTEAFFGQGTRLTVV.

In regard to this clone: This sample includes further DNA sequences coding for the same CDR3. The rearrangement joins TRBV6-5 to TRBJ1-1; D remains ambiguous. V lost 6 bases and J 6 bases, leaving 8 bases between the germline ends. This CDR3 contains 11 residues. CDR1 is MNHEY and CDR2 is SVGAGI in the germline V gene. The CDR3 DNA is TGTGCCAGCAGATCGGGATCTGAAGCTTTCTTT. Amino acids: CASRSGSEAFF.

The rearrangement uses TRBV11-2 and TRBJ2-3, with D hard to call. The V gene's germline CDR1 is SGHAT and CDR2 FQNNGV. This CDR3 is built from 15 residues. V dropped 1 base and J dropped 3 bases, with 11 bases sitting between them. The CDR3 sequence is CASSLGRLVTDTQYF. For the CDR3, the DNA is TGTGCCAGCAGCTTAGGACGACTGGTAACAGATACGCAGTATTTT.

The chain employs TRBV9 and TRBJ2-1; 7 nucleotides match TRBD2. The V gene's germline CDR1 is SGDLS and CDR2 YYNGEE. V dropped 4 bases and J dropped 4; count of bases not matched to a gene: 5. The CDR3 contains 14 residues. The CDR3 protein is CASSPLAAYNEQFF. In DNA form, the CDR3 reads TGTGCCAGCAGCCCGCTAGCGGCTTACAATGAGCAGTTCTTC.

This chain uses TRBV18 with TRBJ2-7; D is uncertain. The V gene lost 3 bases and the J gene lost 3 bases, with 9 bases spanning the gap. The germline CDR1 and CDR2 sequences are KGHSH and LQKENI. The length of the CDR3 is 13 residues. The CDR3 DNA reads TGTGCCAGCTCACCCCTGGGCATCTACGAGCAGTACTTC. Translating it yields CASSPLGIYEQYF.

This rearrangement joins TRBV18 to TRBJ2-5; the match to TRBD2 covers 8 bases. Germline V gives CDR1 KGHSH, CDR2 LQKENI. The V segment lost 4 bases and the J segment 2 bases; nucleotides outside the gene matches: 6. This CDR3 has 15 residues. The CDR3 loop reads CASSRQRGQQETQYF. The CDR3 nucleotides read TGTGCCAGCTCACGACAGCGGGGGCAACAAGAGACCCAGTACTTC. Full variable domain (outside the CDR3, taken from reference TRBV18 and TRBJ2-5): NAGVMQNPRHLVRRRGQEARLRCSPMKGHSHVYWYRQLPEEGLKFMVYLQKENIIDESGMPKERFSAEFPKEGPSILRIQQVVRGDSAAYFCASSRQRGQQETQYFGPGTRLLVL.

The chain combines TRBV5-1 with TRBJ1-6; tentative D call: TRBD1 (5 bases). The length of the CDR3 is 16 residues. Per germline, CDR1 SGHRS and CDR2 YFSETQ. Trimming took 4 bases from V and 3 from J, leaving 14 bases between them. DNA of the CDR3: TGCGCCAGCAGCCCTCAGGGAGGGGACTATAATTCACCCCTCCACTTT. This gives the protein CASSPQGGDYNSPLHF.

In DNA form, the CDR3 reads TGCGCCAGCAGTCCCCAAACAGGGGTAGCTAACTATGGCTACACCTTC. Its protein is CASSPQTGVANYGYTF. The rearrangement links TRBV5-1 to TRBJ1-2; 7 bases align to TRBD1. Trimming removed 5 bases from V and 0 bases from J; junction bases left unmatched: 10. Germline V lookup: CDR1 SGHRS, CDR2 YFSETQ. The CDR3 runs 16 residues.

Regarding this clone: This sample also contains other DNA sequences that code for the same CDR3. The rearrangement links TRBV6-5 to TRBJ1-5; D may be TRBD1 (6 bases). From germline, CDR1 is MNHEY and CDR2 SVGAGI. This CDR3 spans 13 amino acids. V was shortened by 10 bases and J by 0 bases, with 10 bases between the two germline ends. CDR3 sequence: CATGTYSNQPQHF. The CDR3 DNA reads TGTGCCACAGGGACATATAGCAATCAGCCCCAGCATTTT.

The CDR3 spells CATSDPSTGSTQETQYF. The CDR3 bases are TGTGCCACCAGTGACCCATCGACAGGGTCCACCCAAGAGACCCAGTACTTC. The chain recombines TRBV24-1 with TRBJ2-5; TRBD1 agrees at 7 bases. Losses at the gene ends were 4 bases for V and 1 base for J; bases not matched to a gene: 11. The CDR3 sequence is 17 residues long. Germline loops: CDR1 KGHDR, CDR2 SFDVKD.

This chain links TRBV5-1 with TRBJ2-1, with D maybe TRBD2 (5 bases). Trimming pared 0 bases from V and 7 bases from J, leaving 8 bases between. The germline V gene encodes CDR1 SGHRS and CDR2 YFSETQ. The CDR3 loop spans 13 amino acids. CDR3 loop: CASSLVGGNEQFF. The CDR3 DNA sequence: TGCGCCAGCAGCTTGGTCGGCGGGAATGAGCAGTTCTTC.

The J gene is TRBJ1-1, the V gene TRBV10-3; D is possibly TRBD1 (5 bases). The CDR3 loop spans 15 amino acids. V shed 3 bases and J shed 1 base, with 12 bases lying between them. The V gene's germline CDR1 is ENHRY and CDR2 SYGVKD. CDR3 sequence: CAISDHLGQNTEAFF. DNA for the CDR3: TGTGCCATCAGTGACCACCTAGGACAGAACACTGAAGCTTTCTTT.

The J gene is TRBJ2-5, the V gene TRBV2; TRBD2 aligns across 12 bases. The CDR3 has 17 residues. The junction had 10 bases not matched to a gene; V was cut back by 5 bases and J by 3 bases. Germline CDR1 is SNHLY and CDR2 is FYNNEI. Here the CDR3 DNA reads TGTGCCAGCAGTAGGACTAGCGGGGAGAATAAGGAAGAGACCCAGTACTTC. Its translation is CASSRTSGENKEETQYF.

In regard to this clone: This sample also contains other DNA sequences that code for the same CDR3. This rearrangement joins TRBV30 to TRBJ1-5, with 9 nucleotides matching TRBD1. Germline V lookup: CDR1 GTSNPN, CDR2 SVGIG (reference sequence). This CDR3 has 14 residues. Trimming removed 2 bases from V and 4 bases from J; junction bases left unmatched: 3. The CDR3 loop is CAWSLGQGNQPQHF. The CDR3 region has the DNA TGTGCCTGGAGTCTAGGACAGGGGAATCAGCCCCAGCATTTT.

This clone was picked up a small number of times. V gene TRBV18 combines with J gene TRBJ1-6; 9 bases match TRBD1. J was trimmed by 6 bases and V by 5 bases; bases with no gene match: 2. Germline V gives CDR1 KGHSH, CDR2 LQKENI. CDR3 length: 14 residues. CDR3 coding DNA: TGTGCCAGCTCATCGGGACAGGGTAATTCACCCCTCCACTTT. Its translation: CASSSGQGNSPLHF. Complete variable domain (other parts from reference TRBV18 and TRBJ1-6): NAGVMQNPRHLVRRRGQEARLRCSPMKGHSHVYWYRQLPEEGLKFMVYLQKENIIDESGMPKERFSAEFPKEGPSILRIQQVVRGDSAAYFCASSSGQGNSPLHFGNGTRLTVT.

The sample holds a few counts of this clone. The CDR3 here is CASSEAPAGVGETQYF. CDR3 in DNA: TGTGCCAGCAGTGAAGCTCCCGCGGGGGTTGGGGAGACCCAGTACTTC. The rearrangement joins TRBV6-1 to TRBJ2-5, with 7 bases matching TRBD2. The length of the CDR3 is 16 residues. V lost 0 bases, J lost 5 bases, and 9 bases stayed unmatched. Per germline, CDR1 MNHNS and CDR2 SASEGT.

V gene TRBV19 combines with J gene TRBJ2-7; 9 nucleotides match TRBD1. The CDR3 is 15 amino acids. V dropped 3 bases and J dropped 3; count of bases not matched to a gene: 6. Per germline, CDR1 LNHDA and CDR2 SQIVND (reference sequence). This CDR3 is CASSIRTGEFYEQYF. The CDR3 nucleotides read TGTGCCAGTAGTATCCGGACAGGGGAGTTCTACGAGCAGTACTTC.

J is TRBJ1-3 and V is TRBV2; 7 nucleotides line up with TRBD1. Looked up from germline, CDR1 is SNHLY and CDR2 is FYNNEI. The length of the CDR3 is 15 residues. The junction had 12 bases not matched to a gene; V was cut back by 11 bases and J by 2 bases. CDR3 nucleotides: TGTGCCTCAATGAGGGGGCGCCTGGCTGGAAACACCATATATTTT. As protein: CASMRGRLAGNTIYF.